This T cell receptor (beta chain) was observed in a study of T cell responses to AZD1222 COVID-19 vaccine. Study-wide results and limits: Clonal diversity was possibly underestimated, and white British individuals and females predominated among donors. None of the repertoires were sampled until the peak T cell response had passed.

Of note for this clone: Antigen specificity is unknown.

The CDR3 loop spans 14 amino acids. V was pared by 3 bases and J by 2 bases, with 11 bases between. Per the germline V gene, CDR1 is LGHDT and CDR2 is YNNKEL (reference sequence). This table comes from immunoSEQ multiplex PCR, and its TCRdb copy is limited to in-frame clones, with some not included. Of more than 120,000 clones detected, around 90% appear once; the ten largest clones hold 5% to 5.5%. This chain joins TRBV3-1 (or the pseudogene TRBV3-2) and TRBJ2-7; D uncertain. The sample in question was peripheral blood, obtained 28 days after the second dose of the MenACWY control vaccine. This receptor was taken from an adult who received the MenACWY meningococcal vaccine as a control. The CDR3 DNA reads TGTGCCAGCAGCCAGGCTAAGTTTACCTACGAGCAGTACTTC. As protein: CASSQAKFTYEQYF.